Shown below are 25 T cell receptor beta chains from a single sample sequenced in a study of OX40 agonist ivuxolimab in advanced cancers. Assay: immunoSEQ multiplex PCR; the TCRdb copy retains only in-frame clones and omits some. Of 55,000 to 70,000 clones in the sample, 87% were seen once. The material was CD4+ or CD8+ T cells sorted from blood, obtained in a trial of the OX40 agonist ivuxolimab. The origin of the receptors is an adult with an advanced solid tumor such as melanoma, head and neck, liver or kidney cancer.

The V gene is TRBV5-1, the J gene TRBJ2-4; D gene unclear. Trimming removed 4 bases from V and 1 base from J, with 18 bases in between. This CDR3 is built from 17 residues. Germline V gives CDR1 SGHRS, CDR2 YFSETQ. The CDR3 is CASSRSDVGNAKNIQYF. CDR3 nucleotide sequence: TGCGCCAGCAGCCGGTCCGACGTAGGTAACGCCAAAAACATTCAGTACTTC. Together with reference TRBV5-1 and TRBJ2-4, the CDR3 gives the full variable domain: KAGVTQTPRYLIKTRGQQVTLSCSPISGHRSVSWYQQTPGQGLQFLFEYFSETQRNKGNFPGRFSGRQFSNSRSEMNVSTLELGDSALYLCASSRSDVGNAKNIQYFGAGTRLSVL.

This clone was recorded once. The rearrangement uses TRBV6-5 and TRBJ1-2, with 8 bases lining up with TRBD1. The CDR3 is 13 amino acids. Germline values: CDR1 MNHEY, CDR2 SVGAGI. Trimming at V came to 7 bases and at J to 8 bases, leaving 9 bases not matched to a gene. The CDR3 DNA is TGTGCCAGCAACAAAGGACAGGGCGGGGGCTACACCTTC. Amino acid sequence: CASNKGQGGGYTF.

The chain has TRBV2 and TRBJ2-3; tentatively, D is TRBD1 (5 bases). The germline CDR1 and CDR2 sequences are SNHLY and FYNNEI. The CDR3 spans 16 residues. Trimming pared 2 bases from V and 2 bases from J, leaving 14 bases between. The CDR3 DNA is TGTGCCAGCAGTGAAACCACAGGTCCATCCACAGATACGCAGTATTTT. Translation gives CASSETTGPSTDTQYF.

This sequence joins TRBV7-8 and TRBJ2-5; a weak D match, TRBD1 (5 bases). The V end lost 1 base, the J end lost 2 bases, and 8 bases lay between the germline ends. This CDR3 has 14 amino acids. Germline loops: CDR1 SGHVS, CDR2 FQNEAQ. The CDR3 DNA reads as TGTGCCAGCAGCTTAGGGGGCCAACAAGAGACCCAGTACTTC. It translates to CASSLGGQQETQYF.

This clone is a singleton in its sample. The CDR3 nucleotides read TGTGCCAGCAGACAAGACGAGTACGGTGAGCAGTTCTTC. Protein product: CASRQDEYGEQFF. The genes are TRBV11-3 and TRBJ2-1; no definite D call. The ends were cut back, 6 bases at V and 9 bases at J, with 15 bases in the middle. The CDR3 contains 13 residues. Per the germline V gene, CDR1 is SGHNT and CDR2 is YENEEA.

CDR3 DNA sequence: TGCGCCAGCAGCCCCCTGGACCCGTCCTACAATGAGCAGTTCTTC. This translates into CASSPLDPSYNEQFF. The chain carries TRBV5-1 and TRBJ2-1; D gene unclear. The CDR3 runs to 15 residues. The germline V gene encodes CDR1 SGHRS and CDR2 YFSETQ. Deletions cut 4 bases from V and 1 base from J, with 12 bases between.

The V call is TRBV10-3, the J call TRBJ2-3; D might be TRBD1 or TRBD2, each matching 5 bases. The CDR3 contains 14 residues. Trimming removed 2 bases at V and 6 bases at J, with 12 bases between. From germline, CDR1 is ENHRY and CDR2 SYGVKD. CDR3 amino acids: CAISEGGFRDTQYF. The CDR3 bases are TGTGCCATCAGTGAGGGGGGATTTCGGGATACGCAGTATTTT.

The rearrangement uses TRBV10-3 and TRBJ2-7; possibly TRBD1 for D (5 bases). V dropped 6 bases and J dropped 2 bases, with 17 bases sitting between them. CDR3 length equals 15 residues. Germline CDR1 ENHRY, CDR2 SYGVKD. CDR3 sequence (DNA): TGTGCCATCAGGCAGGGAAGGGAAAGGACCTACGAGCAGTACTTC. Its translation: CAIRQGRERTYEQYF.

This chain joins TRBV7-9 and TRBJ2-7; 7 bases line up with TRBD1. The germline gives CDR1 SEHNR, CDR2 FQNEAQ (reference sequence). The V segment lost 3 bases and the J segment 5 bases; nucleotides outside the gene matches: 4. The CDR3 has 13 amino acids. The CDR3 sequence is CASSLTGRDEQYF. In DNA, the CDR3 is TGTGCCAGCAGCTTGACAGGGCGGGACGAGCAGTACTTC. The entire variable domain, with the rest obtained from reference TRBV7-9 and TRBJ2-7, is as follows: DTGVSQNPRHKITKRGQNVTFRCDPISEHNRLYWYRQTLGQGPEFLTYFQNEAQLEKSRLLSDRFSAERPKGSFSTLEIQRTEQGDSAMYLCASSLTGRDEQYFGPGTRLTVT.

This clone has only a few counts. The J gene is TRBJ1-1, the V gene TRBV30, with 10 nucleotides matching TRBD1. Germline assignment: CDR1 GTSNPN and CDR2 SVGIG (reference sequence). V gave up 3 bases and J gave up 5 bases; unmatched junction bases: 3. The CDR3 consists of 13 residues. CDR3 coding DNA: TGTGCCTGGAGGAGACAGGGGGCTACTGAAGCTTTCTTT. It is translated as CAWRRQGATEAFF.

The rearrangement uses TRBV10-2 and TRBJ1-3, with D unclear. Germline V gene data show CDR1 as WSHSY and CDR2 as SAAADI. V was pared by 6 bases and J by 0 bases, with 6 bases between. The CDR3 is 13 residues long. CDR3 sequence (DNA): TGCGCCAGCAGCGTCCCCTCTGGAAACACCATATATTTT. It encodes CASSVPSGNTIYF.

The chain links TRBV7-6 to TRBJ2-1, with 9 positions matching TRBD1. The CDR3 loop spans 17 amino acids. Germline CDR1 is SGHVS and CDR2 is FNYEAQ. J was trimmed by 4 bases and V by 0 bases; bases with no gene match: 7. DNA for the CDR3: TGTGCCAGCAGCTTAGCCCCGGGACAGGGAGCGTACAATGAGCAGTTCTTC. Translation gives CASSLAPGQGAYNEQFF.

A few counts support this clone. The chain has TRBV25-1 and TRBJ1-2; tentative D call: TRBD1 (6 bases). Germline V gives CDR1 MGHDK, CDR2 SYGVNS. Trimming cost V 2 bases and J 6 bases, with 16 bases left between them. This CDR3 spans 15 amino acids. The CDR3 DNA is TGTGCCAGCAGTGAACCCGGGACACCAGCGGATGGCTACACCTTC. Translation gives CASSEPGTPADGYTF.

This sequence joins TRBV6-4 and TRBJ2-1; D is undetermined. V lost 9 bases and J 8 bases, leaving 20 bases between the germline ends. Germline V gene sequence: CDR1 MRHNA, CDR2 SNTAGT. The CDR3 has 14 amino acids. The CDR3 DNA sequence: TGTGCCAGACCCCCACGATGTTCAAAGGATGAGCAGTTCTTC. Its protein product is CARPPRCSKDEQFF.

The rearrangement links TRBV9 to TRBJ2-7; 7 bases map to TRBD1. The V and J ends lost 2 bases and 3 bases, in that order; junction bases with no gene match: 8. The CDR3 runs 15 residues. Per the germline V gene, CDR1 is SGDLS and CDR2 is YYNGEE. The CDR3 loop is CASSVGLNRGYEQYF. Here the CDR3 DNA reads TGTGCCAGCAGCGTTGGTTTGAACAGGGGCTACGAGCAGTACTTC.

In its sample, this clone was seen once. The rearrangement joins TRBV5-1 to TRBJ1-1; perhaps TRBD1 as D (5 bases). With 6 bases removed from V and 0 bases from J, the gap between germline ends came to 15 bases. This CDR3 contains 15 residues. Germline values: CDR1 SGHRS, CDR2 YFSETQ. For the CDR3, the DNA is TGCGCCAGCAATGGATGGGGGGGACTGAACACTGAAGCTTTCTTT. This translates into CASNGWGGLNTEAFF.

This sequence joins TRBV7-8 and TRBJ1-2; the match to TRBD1 covers 8 bases. Trimming removed 10 bases from V and 5 bases from J; junction bases left unmatched: 9. Germline assignment: CDR1 SGHVS and CDR2 FQNEAQ. The CDR3 runs to 13 residues. The CDR3 is CATSPDRVYGYTF. As DNA, the CDR3 is TGTGCCACCTCCCCGGACAGGGTTTATGGCTACACCTTC.

The rearrangement links TRBV6-5 to TRBJ2-7, with TRBD1 matching 10 bases. There are 14 residues in the CDR3. Germline lookup yields CDR1 MNHEY and CDR2 SVGAGI. V trimming: 4 bases; J trimming: 4 bases; junction bases outside the gene matches: 4. The CDR3 region is CASSFGQGGYEQYF. The CDR3 coding sequence is TGTGCCAGCAGTTTCGGACAGGGGGGATACGAGCAGTACTTC.

The chain joins TRBV7-8 to TRBJ1-1; D not resolved. Germline CDR1 SGHVS, CDR2 FQNEAQ. This CDR3 has 11 amino acids. Trimming pared 6 bases from V and 8 bases from J, leaving 10 bases between. The CDR3 region is CASSRREEAFF. In DNA form, the CDR3 reads TGTGCCAGCAGTCGCCGGGAAGAAGCTTTCTTT.

The chain couples TRBV11-3 to TRBJ2-1; either TRBD1 or TRBD2 may supply D (5 bases each). CDR1 and CDR2 (germline): SGHNT, YENEEA. The CDR3 covers 14 residues. Trimming stripped 1 base from V and 5 bases from J, with 9 bases between. CDR3: CASSLGGSHNEQFF. In DNA, the CDR3 is TGTGCCAGCAGCTTAGGGGGGTCCCACAATGAGCAGTTCTTC.

There are a few counts of this clone. The rearrangement uses TRBV11-3 and TRBJ2-2; D gene unclear. This CDR3 region has 12 residues. The V end lost 4 bases, the J end lost 3 bases, and 3 bases lay between the germline ends. CDR1 is SGHNT, CDR2 YENEEA, per germline. The CDR3 coding sequence is TGTGCCAGCAGCTCCCACACCGGGGAGCTGTTTTTT. This encodes CASSSHTGELFF.

The chain uses TRBV28 and TRBJ2-7; D gene unclear. This CDR3 spans 12 amino acids. V dropped 3 bases and J dropped 6 bases, with 9 bases sitting between them. In germline, CDR1 is MDHEN, CDR2 SYDVKM. The DNA for the CDR3 is TGTGCCAGCAGTTTCGGTAGACGCGAGCAGTACTTC. It yields the protein CASSFGRREQYF. Using reference TRBV28 and TRBJ2-7 for the parts outside the CDR3, the full variable domain is DVKVTQSSRYLVKRTGEKVFLECVQDMDHENMFWYRQDPGLGLRLIYFSYDVKMKEKGDIPEGYSVSREKKERFSLILESASTNQTSMYLCASSFGRREQYFGPGTRLTVT.

This chain links TRBV11-3 with TRBJ1-6; possibly TRBD1 for D (6 bases). Germline CDR1 and CDR2: SGHNT and YENEEA. V gave up 1 base and J gave up 4 bases, with 20 bases separating them. The CDR3 contains 19 residues. As DNA, the CDR3 is TGTGCCAGCAGCTTAGGATCCCCCCCCCGTAGGGGGTATAATTCACCCCTCCACTTT. Translation gives CASSLGSPPRRGYNSPLHF.

The chain carries TRBV11-2 and TRBJ2-3, with D possibly matching TRBD1 (5 bases). V lost 3 bases and J lost 0, with 16 bases in between. CDR3 length: 17 amino acids. Germline V lookup: CDR1 SGHAT, CDR2 FQNNGV. CDR3 residues: CASSLSRATISTDTQYF. CDR3 DNA sequence: TGTGCCAGCAGCTTGAGCAGGGCCACCATTAGCACAGATACGCAGTATTTT.

The rearrangement joins TRBV5-6 to TRBJ1-1, with 9 nucleotides matching TRBD1. The V segment lost 4 bases and the J segment 5 bases; nucleotides outside the gene matches: 6. The CDR3 spans 14 residues. The germline gives CDR1 SGHDT, CDR2 YYEEEE. CDR3 sequence: CASSLGQGWTEAFF. In nucleotides, the CDR3 is TGTGCCAGCAGCCTAGGACAGGGGTGGACTGAAGCTTTCTTT.